This TCR beta chain is drawn from a study of Epstein–Barr virus B cells in breast cancer (dated by TCRdb to the early 2020s). Regarding the complete study: Control T cells were expanded by rapid expansion method with irradiated PBMC feeders, soluble OKT3 and IL-2 roughly 190 U/ml, collected 10-12 days after stimulation. This single-patient case report examined whether EBV+ B cells infiltrating the tumor shape the T-cell receptor repertoire in triple-negative breast cancer. What the research found in general, with its limitations: All data came from one patient, described as a first proof of concept, and this single-patient design limits how far the findings can be generalized.

V lost 2 bases and J lost 11 bases; the stretch between them is 12 bases long. Its CDR3 holds 12 amino acids, cysteine through phenylalanine. Kept here is only the CDR3 DNA, which spans 36 bases and is read in frame from base 1. For CDR1 and CDR2, the germline V gene lists MGHRA and YSYEKL. For this clonotype: Its antigen specificity is not known. A read error is likely here: a far larger clone is one base away.

RNA was extracted from about 9.8e4 to 1.1e6 cultured T cells with RNeasy Micro or Mini kits, including on-column DNase digestion, and was checked on an Agilent 2100 Bioanalyzer. The library was prepared using 5' RACE. TCR libraries were built from RNA with the SMARTer Human TCR a/b Profiling Kit, capturing full V(D)J regions of both alpha and beta chains. After amplification, the libraries were purified with AMPure XP beads and validated using the DNA 1000 Kit on an Agilent 2100 Bioanalyzer. Sequencing was done on an Illumina MiSeq using the 600-cycle v3 reagent kit, which produced 2 x 300 bp paired-end reads. The paper's processing steps were these. MiXCR and VDJTools were used to process the reads; non-productive clonotypes were removed, and clonotypes were merged by CDR3 amino acid sequence before frequencies were recalculated. CDR3 sequences were matched against the McPAS-TCR database allowing a Levenshtein distance of 1, and UpSet plots were made in R with UpSetR. Using fastp at Q25 and MiXCR, TCRdb reprocessed the public reads and kept productive beta chains. Rows matching on CDR3 protein sequence are summarized as one entry with the most common DNA and genes. The V and J calls and clone size are TCRdb's, not the authors'. The sample table records fewer than 2,000 distinct CDR3 sequences; approximately 16% of these occur just once. Together, the top ten hold 25% to 35% of the sample.

Source material: tumor-infiltrating lymphocytes expanded in culture. This chain joins TRBV4-1 to TRBJ2-5, with TRBD1 as a weak D call on 7 bases. This TCR was sampled from a woman aged 40 to 55 with triple-negative breast cancer. At the DNA level, the sequence is TGCGCCAGCAGCCAACAGGGGGGAGAGCAGTACTTC. It translates as CASSQQGGEQYF.